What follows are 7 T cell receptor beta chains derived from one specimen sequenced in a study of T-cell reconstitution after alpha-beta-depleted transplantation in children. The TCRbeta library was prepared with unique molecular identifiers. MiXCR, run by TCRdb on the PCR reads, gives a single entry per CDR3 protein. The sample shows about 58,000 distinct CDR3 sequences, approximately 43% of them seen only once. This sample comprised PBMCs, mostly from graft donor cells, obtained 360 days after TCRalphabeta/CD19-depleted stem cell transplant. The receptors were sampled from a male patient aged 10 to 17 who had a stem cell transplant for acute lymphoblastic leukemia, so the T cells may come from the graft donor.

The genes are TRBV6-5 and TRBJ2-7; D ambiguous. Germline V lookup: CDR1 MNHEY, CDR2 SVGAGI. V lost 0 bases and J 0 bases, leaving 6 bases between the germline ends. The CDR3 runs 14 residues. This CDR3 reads CASSYSWGSYEQYF. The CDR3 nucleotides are TGTGCCAGCAGTTACTCGTGGGGCTCCTACGAGCAGTACTTC.

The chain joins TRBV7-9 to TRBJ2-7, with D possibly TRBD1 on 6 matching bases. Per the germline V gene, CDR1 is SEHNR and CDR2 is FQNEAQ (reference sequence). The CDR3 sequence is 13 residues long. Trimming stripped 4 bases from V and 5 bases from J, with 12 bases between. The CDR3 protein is CASSYRVFHEQYF. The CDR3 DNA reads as TGTGCCAGCAGCTACAGGGTATTTCACGAGCAGTACTTC.

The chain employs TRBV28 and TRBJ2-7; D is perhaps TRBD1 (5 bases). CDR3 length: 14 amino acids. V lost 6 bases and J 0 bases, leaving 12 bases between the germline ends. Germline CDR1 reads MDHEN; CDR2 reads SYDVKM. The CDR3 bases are TGTGCCAGCAGAAGACAGTACATCTCCTACGAGCAGTACTTC. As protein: CASRRQYISYEQYF.

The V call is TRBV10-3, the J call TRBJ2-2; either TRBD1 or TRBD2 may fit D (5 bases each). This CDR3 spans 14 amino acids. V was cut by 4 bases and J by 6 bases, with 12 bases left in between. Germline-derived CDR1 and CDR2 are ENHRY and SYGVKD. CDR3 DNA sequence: TGTGCCATCAGTGGGGCTAGAGGGGCCGGGGAGCTGTTTTTT. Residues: CAISGARGAGELFF.

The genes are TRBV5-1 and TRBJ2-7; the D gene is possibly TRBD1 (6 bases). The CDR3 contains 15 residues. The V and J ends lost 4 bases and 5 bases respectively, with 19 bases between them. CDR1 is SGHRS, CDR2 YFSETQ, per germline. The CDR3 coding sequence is TGCGCCAGCAGCGCACAACAGGGCCCCGACCACGAGCAGTACTTC. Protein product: CASSAQQGPDHEQYF.

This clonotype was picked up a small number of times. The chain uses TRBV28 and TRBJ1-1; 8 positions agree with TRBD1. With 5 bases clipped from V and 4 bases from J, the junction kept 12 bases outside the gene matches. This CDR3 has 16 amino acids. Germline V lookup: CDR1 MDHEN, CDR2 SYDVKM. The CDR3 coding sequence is TGTGCCAGCAGTCCGCCCTCCAGGGGGCGAGGCACTGAAGCTTTCTTT. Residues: CASSPPSRGRGTEAFF.

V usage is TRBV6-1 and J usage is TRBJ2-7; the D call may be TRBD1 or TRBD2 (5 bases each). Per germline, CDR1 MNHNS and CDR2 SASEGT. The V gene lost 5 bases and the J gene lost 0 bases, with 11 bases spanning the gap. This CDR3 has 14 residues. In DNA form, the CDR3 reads TGTGCCAGCAGTAAAGGGACGCCCTCCTACGAGCAGTACTTC. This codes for CASSKGTPSYEQYF.